Below are 32 T cell receptor beta chains sequenced from a single sample in a study of blood T cell repertoires in COVID-19. Here immunoSEQ multiplex PCR was the method, and the copy in TCRdb shows in-frame clones only, minus some. This table has around 170,000 clones, about 88% appearing once. The sequenced sample consisted of peripheral blood. Receptors originate from a man aged 60-69 years with acute or convalescent COVID-19.

The chain is built from TRBV7-9 and TRBJ1-2, with D possibly matching TRBD1 (5 bases). V gave up 5 bases and J gave up 4 bases, with 11 bases separating them. Germline V gene lookup returns CDR1 SEHNR and CDR2 FQNEAQ (reference sequence). This CDR3 has 13 residues. CDR3 protein: CASSSGGSYGYTF. DNA of the CDR3: TGTGCCAGCAGCAGCGGGGGTAGCTATGGCTACACCTTC.

This clone came up once. V gene TRBV5-1 combines with J gene TRBJ2-3, with TRBD2 identical over 12 bases. CDR1 is SGHRS, CDR2 YFSETQ, per germline. V trimming: 3 bases; J trimming: 9 bases; junction bases outside the gene matches: 8. The CDR3 contains 15 residues. CDR3 protein: CASSSSSGGAPTQYF. The CDR3 nucleotides are TGCGCCAGCAGCTCTTCTAGCGGGGGGGCCCCAACGCAGTATTTT.

This clone showed up just once. This chain uses TRBV6-4 with TRBJ1-5, with D tentatively TRBD1 (5 bases). Germline CDR1 MRHNA, CDR2 SNTAGT. Trimming removed 3 bases from V and 6 bases from J, with 9 bases in between. CDR3 length: 13 residues. CDR3: CASSEQAGQPQHF. The DNA of the CDR3 is TGTGCCAGCAGTGAACAGGCCGGTCAGCCCCAGCATTTT.

This rearrangement joins TRBV2 to TRBJ1-5; TRBD1 matches at 9 bases. The CDR3 loop spans 14 amino acids. CDR1 SNHLY and CDR2 FYNNEI come from the germline V gene. Germline trimming cut 4 bases from V and 2 bases from J; bases unmatched to any gene: 0. CDR3 coding DNA: TGTGCCAGCAGTGGGACAGGGGGCAATCAGCCCCAGCATTTT. This codes for CASSGTGGNQPQHF. The full variable domain, its missing parts supplied by reference TRBV2 and TRBJ1-5, is EPEVTQTPSHQVTQMGQEVILRCVPISNHLYFYWYRQILGQKVEFLVSFYNNEISEKSEIFDDQFSVERPDGSNFTLKIRSTKLEDSAMYFCASSGTGGNQPQHFGDGTRLSIL.

For this clone: At the DNA level, this CDR3 is encoded by other sequences in the same sample as well. The rearrangement links TRBV6-2 or TRBV6-3 to TRBJ1-2, with TRBD1 matching 11 bases. The V and J ends lost 0 bases and 3 bases, in that order; junction bases with no gene match: 3. The CDR3 is made up of 16 amino acids. Germline-derived CDR1 and CDR2 are MNHEY and SVGEGT. The CDR3 DNA follows: TGTGCCAGCAGTTACTCCGGACAGGGGGCAGACTATGGCTACACCTTC. It yields the protein CASSYSGQGADYGYTF.

This chain uses TRBV7-9 with TRBJ1-1; unclear D gene. This CDR3 has 13 amino acids. Per the germline V gene, CDR1 is SEHNR and CDR2 is FQNEAQ (reference sequence). Trimming shortened V by 2 bases and J by 1 base, and 5 bases separated the two germline ends. CDR3 sequence reads: CASSLLPNTEAFF. CDR3 DNA: TGTGCCAGCAGCTTACTTCCGAACACTGAAGCTTTCTTT. Full variable domain (remainder filled in from reference TRBV7-9 and TRBJ1-1): DTGVSQNPRHKITKRGQNVTFRCDPISEHNRLYWYRQTLGQGPEFLTYFQNEAQLEKSRLLSDRFSAERPKGSFSTLEIQRTEQGDSAMYLCASSLLPNTEAFFGQGTRLTVV.

The gene calls are TRBV20-1 and TRBJ2-7; D may be TRBD1 (6 bases). V lost 5 bases, J lost 4 bases, and 9 bases lay in between. The CDR3 extends over 11 amino acids. Germline V gives CDR1 DFQATT, CDR2 SNEGSKA (reference sequence). The CDR3 DNA reads as TGCAGTGCTCGACAGGAATACGAGCAGTACTTC. As protein: CSARQEYEQYF.

This rearrangement joins TRBV7-2 to TRBJ2-5; D is undetermined. Germline V lookup: CDR1 SGHTA, CDR2 FQGNSA. Trimming shortened V by 1 base and J by 3 bases, and 12 bases separated the two germline ends. The CDR3 spans 15 residues. CDR3 sequence reads: CASSLVHSSEETQYF. The CDR3 DNA reads TGTGCCAGCAGCTTAGTGCACAGCTCCGAAGAGACCCAGTACTTC.

J is TRBJ1-2 and V is TRBV10-1, with D unclear. Trimming took 10 bases from V and 5 from J, leaving 17 bases between them. CDR3 size: 13 residues. Per germline, CDR1 WNHNN and CDR2 SYGVQD (reference sequence). The CDR3: CAITRTGNYGYTF. In DNA form, the CDR3 reads TGCGCCATCACACGGACGGGGAATTATGGCTACACCTTC.

The V and J genes are TRBV6-5 and TRBJ2-7, with D maybe TRBD2 (5 bases). Germline V gene sequence: CDR1 MNHEY, CDR2 SVGAGI. The V and J ends lost 8 bases and 2 bases respectively, with 19 bases between them. The length of the CDR3 is 15 residues. The CDR3 region has the DNA TGTGCCAGCGCCGAACACACTAGAGCAACCTACGAGCAGTACTTC. Amino acid sequence: CASAEHTRATYEQYF.

The gene calls are TRBV30 and TRBJ1-3; TRBD1 is a possible D gene (5 bases). Trimming stripped 1 base from V and 10 bases from J, with 14 bases between. Germline-derived CDR1 and CDR2 are GTSNPN and SVGIG (reference sequence). CDR3 size: 13 residues. The CDR3 sequence is CAWSEMEKGTIYF. DNA for the CDR3: TGTGCCTGGAGTGAGATGGAAAAGGGGACCATATATTTT.

The chain employs TRBV19 and TRBJ1-1, with D perhaps TRBD1 (6 bases). Trimming removed 7 bases at V and 5 bases at J, with 14 bases between. Germline V gene lookup returns CDR1 LNHDA and CDR2 SQIVND (reference sequence). CDR3 length: 13 amino acids. CDR3 sequence reads: CASTNKRGTEAFF. CDR3 sequence (DNA): TGTGCCAGTACCAACAAGAGGGGGACTGAAGCTTTCTTT.

The chain couples TRBV24-1 to TRBJ1-1, with 9 bases identical to TRBD1. Germline-derived CDR1 and CDR2 are KGHDR and SFDVKD. The CDR3 runs 15 residues. Losses at the gene ends were 4 bases for V and 5 bases for J; bases not matched to a gene: 7. CDR3 residues: CATSDPRTGETEAFF. For the CDR3, the DNA is TGTGCCACCAGTGACCCAAGGACAGGGGAGACTGAAGCTTTCTTT.

The V gene is TRBV5-1, the J gene TRBJ2-6; 9 positions agree with TRBD1. V dropped 4 bases and J dropped 1; count of bases not matched to a gene: 3. CDR3 size: 16 residues. Germline lookup yields CDR1 SGHRS and CDR2 YFSETQ. The CDR3 DNA reads as TGCGCCAGCAGCGTACAGGGGGCGTCTGGGGCCAACGTCCTGACTTTC. This translates into CASSVQGASGANVLTF.

The gene calls are TRBV11-3 and TRBJ2-3, with D tentatively TRBD1 (6 bases). This CDR3 has 15 amino acids. V lost 0 bases and J 5 bases, leaving 12 bases between the germline ends. Germline V gene data show CDR1 as SGHNT and CDR2 as YENEEA. This CDR3 is CASSLEGTQRDTQYF. The CDR3 DNA sequence: TGTGCCAGCAGCTTAGAAGGGACACAGAGAGATACGCAGTATTTT. Based on the CDR3 plus reference TRBV11-3 and TRBJ2-3, the full variable domain is EAGVVQSPRYKIIEKKQPVAFWCNPISGHNTLYWYLQNLGQGPELLIRYENEEAVDDSQLPKDRFSAERLKGVDSTLKIQPAELGDSAVYLCASSLEGTQRDTQYFGPGTRLTVL.

This rearrangement joins TRBV7-3 to TRBJ2-4; no definite D call. V lost 5 bases and J 7 bases, leaving 12 bases between the germline ends. The CDR3 loop spans 13 amino acids. Germline assignment: CDR1 SGHTA and CDR2 FQGTGA. The DNA of the CDR3 is TGTGCCAGCAGCGTGAAACCCAGGAACATTCAGTACTTC. This gives the protein CASSVKPRNIQYF.

A single count supports this clone. The rearrangement uses TRBV11-2 and TRBJ2-7, with D unclear. This CDR3 spans 13 amino acids. Deletions cut 5 bases from V and 6 bases from J, with 14 bases between. CDR1 and CDR2 from the germline V gene are SGHAT and FQNNGV. The CDR3 DNA reads TGTGCCAGCAGCCCGAACACAGTGACCGAGCAGTACTTC. Amino acid sequence: CASSPNTVTEQYF.

This chain links TRBV19 with TRBJ1-2, with TRBD1 matching over 7 bases. CDR1 LNHDA and CDR2 SQIVND come from the germline V gene (reference sequence). V shed 2 bases, J shed 6 bases, and the junction held 3 bases outside the gene matches. There are 13 residues in the CDR3. The CDR3 DNA sequence: TGTGCCAGTAGTATACCCGGGACAGATGGCTACACCTTC. As protein: CASSIPGTDGYTF.

This chain joins TRBV4-3 and TRBJ2-2; TRBD2 might be the D (6 bases). V was cut by 0 bases and J by 5 bases, with 10 bases left in between. This CDR3 is built from 15 residues. Germline CDR1 and CDR2: LGHNA and YSLEER. The CDR3 spells CASSQDQLATGELFF. The CDR3 DNA follows: TGCGCCAGCAGCCAAGATCAACTAGCAACCGGGGAGCTGTTTTTT.

V gene TRBV5-4 combines with J gene TRBJ2-5, with 7 bases lining up with TRBD1. The ends lost 3 bases at V and 4 bases at J; junction bases unmatched: 6. The germline gives CDR1 SGHNT, CDR2 YYREEE (reference sequence). This CDR3 comprises 14 residues. CDR3 protein: CASSSRDRAETQYF. The CDR3 DNA reads TGTGCCAGCAGCTCCCGGGACAGAGCAGAGACCCAGTACTTC.

The chain uses TRBV11-3 and TRBJ2-2; D ambiguous. Germline lookup yields CDR1 SGHNT and CDR2 YENEEA. Between the trimmed V and J ends, which lost 5 bases and 0 bases, there was a span of 13 bases. CDR3 length equals 16 residues. In nucleotides, the CDR3 is TGTGCCAGCAGCCCTCCCTATCGGGCGAACACCGGGGAGCTGTTTTTT. This encodes CASSPPYRANTGELFF.

The chain uses TRBV19 and TRBJ2-7; 13 bases are shared with TRBD2. J gave up 3 bases and V 4 bases, and 6 bases lay outside the gene matches. Germline values: CDR1 LNHDA, CDR2 SQIVND (reference sequence). The CDR3 is 16 amino acids. The CDR3 DNA follows: TGTGCCAGTAGTACCCCGGGACTAGCGGGATTCTACGAGCAGTACTTC. Residues: CASSTPGLAGFYEQYF. The full variable domain, in which reference TRBV19 and TRBJ2-7 provide the parts outside the CDR3, is DGGITQSPKYLFRKEGQNVTLSCEQNLNHDAMYWYRQDPGQGLRLIYYSQIVNDFQKGDIAEGYSVSREKKESFPLTVTSAQKNPTAFYLCASSTPGLAGFYEQYFGPGTRLTVT.

The CDR3 DNA is TGTGCCAGTAGTCCCTGGACAGTGAACACTGAAGCTTTCTTT. Translation gives CASSPWTVNTEAFF. The chain is built from TRBV19 and TRBJ1-1; D perhaps matches TRBD1 (6 bases). Trimming shortened V by 5 bases and J by 0 bases, and 10 bases separated the two germline ends. CDR3 length: 14 residues. Germline CDR1 is LNHDA and CDR2 is SQIVND (reference sequence).

V is TRBV7-6 and J is TRBJ1-5, with 7 bases lining up with TRBD1. Trimming took 1 base from V and 6 from J; bases not matched to a gene: 6. CDR3 length: 15 amino acids. Germline V gene sequence: CDR1 SGHVS, CDR2 FNYEAQ. As DNA, the CDR3 is TGTGCCAGCAGCTTAGTTTTAGGGGGCGGTCAGCCCCAGCATTTT. Its translation is CASSLVLGGGQPQHF.

The CDR3 nucleotides are TGTGCCAGCAGCCGCCTAGGAGGGGCCAGGGGCTACACCTTC. It translates to CASSRLGGARGYTF. The chain uses TRBV3-1 (or the pseudogene TRBV3-2) and TRBJ1-2, with D tentatively TRBD1 (5 bases). Trimming shortened V by 4 bases and J by 8 bases, and 17 bases separated the two germline ends. Germline loops: CDR1 LGHDT, CDR2 YNNKEL (reference sequence). This CDR3 has 14 residues.

A few counts support this clone. J is TRBJ2-5 and V is TRBV6-1, with a tentative D call TRBD2 (6 bases). V was trimmed by 3 bases and J by 5 bases, leaving 10 bases between them. The germline gives CDR1 MNHNS, CDR2 SASEGT. This CDR3 has 13 amino acids. The CDR3, as DNA: TGTGCCAGCAGTGAGTGGGGGAGGGAGACCCAGTACTTC. Amino acids: CASSEWGRETQYF.

V usage is TRBV6-5 and J usage is TRBJ2-3, with D possibly matching TRBD2 (7 bases). Trimming removed 6 bases from V and 0 bases from J, with 13 bases in between. Germline V gene lookup returns CDR1 MNHEY and CDR2 SVGAGI. This CDR3 has 15 residues. The chain's CDR3 is CASSQGGASTDTQYF. The CDR3 DNA is TGTGCCAGCAGCCAAGGGGGGGCAAGCACAGATACGCAGTATTTT.

The chain links TRBV2 to TRBJ1-2; D gene ambiguous. The germline V gene has CDR1 SNHLY and CDR2 FYNNEI. This CDR3 spans 13 amino acids. V was shortened by 2 bases and J by 6 bases, with 10 bases between the two germline ends. Here the CDR3 reads CASSERILNGYTF. CDR3 in DNA: TGTGCCAGCAGTGAAAGAATACTTAATGGCTACACCTTC.

The genes are TRBV11-2 and TRBJ1-2, with no clear D. There are 12 residues in the CDR3. The germline V and J ends were trimmed by 3 bases and 8 bases, with 10 bases remaining between them. Germline CDR1 SGHAT, CDR2 FQNNGV. The DNA for the CDR3 is TGTGCCAGCAGCTTGGCGGGGTCCGGCTACACCTTC. As protein: CASSLAGSGYTF.

The CDR3 sequence: CASSLTFLRDTEAFF. CDR3 DNA sequence: TGTGCCAGCAGCCTGACATTCTTGAGGGACACTGAAGCTTTCTTT. V gene TRBV5-5 combines with J gene TRBJ1-1, with D unclear. The CDR3 runs to 15 residues. Germline assignment: CDR1 SGHKS and CDR2 YYEKEE (reference sequence). Trimming took off 4 bases at V and 3 bases at J, with 16 bases between the two ends.

The chain is built from TRBV6-5 and TRBJ2-7, with D maybe TRBD2 (6 bases). The CDR3 length is 11 residues. Germline CDR1 and CDR2: MNHEY and SVGAGI. The germline V and J ends were trimmed by 6 bases and 3 bases, with 6 bases remaining between them. The CDR3 DNA sequence: TGTGCCAGCAGGCGGGACTACGAGCAGTACTTC. The encoded protein is CASRRDYEQYF.

The chain recombines TRBV4-2 with TRBJ1-1, with 8 bases lining up with TRBD1. The V gene end was trimmed by 2 bases and the J gene end by 0 bases; junction bases not matched to a gene: 2. The germline gives CDR1 LGHNA, CDR2 YNFKEQ. The CDR3 runs to 15 residues. CDR3 sequence reads: CASSQTTGVNTEAFF. The CDR3 DNA reads TGTGCCAGCAGCCAAACGACAGGGGTGAACACTGAAGCTTTCTTT.